What follows are 32 T cell receptor beta chains derived from one specimen sequenced in a study of cytomegalovirus exposure and HLA in healthy donors. PCR amplification relied on 60 Vbeta primers (plus 13 Jbeta primers). TCRdb's table, derived via immunoSEQ multiplex PCR, lists solely in-frame clones and lacks some. This table has tens of thousands of clones, 70% to 85% appearing once. What was sequenced was PBMCs. The receptors come from a woman between 40 and 55 years old in good health and CMV-seronegative.

This clone was picked up a small number of times. This rearrangement joins TRBV11-2 to TRBJ1-2; D perhaps matches TRBD1 (6 bases). The V gene lost 11 bases and the J gene lost 6 bases, with 16 bases spanning the gap. The germline CDR1 and CDR2 sequences are SGHAT and FQNNGV. This CDR3 has 12 amino acids. Written as DNA, the CDR3 is TGTGCCTACGAACAGGGCGGCAATGGCTACACCTTC. This encodes CAYEQGGNGYTF.

This clone occurred once. The rearrangement uses TRBV28 and TRBJ1-1, with D perhaps matching TRBD1 (5 bases). The V end was cut by 3 bases, the J end by 1 base, with 9 bases between. Germline V gene data show CDR1 as MDHEN and CDR2 as SYDVKM. This CDR3 spans 14 amino acids. This CDR3 reads CASSFRASNTEAFF. The CDR3 DNA reads TGTGCCAGCAGTTTCAGGGCTTCGAACACTGAAGCTTTCTTT.

The CDR3 sequence: CASSVDPRVYGYTF. The CDR3 nucleotides are TGTGCCAGCAGTGTCGATCCTAGAGTCTATGGCTACACCTTC. The V gene is TRBV6-1, the J gene TRBJ1-2; no clear D gene. V was clipped by 4 bases and J by 4 bases, with 13 bases between them. Germline CDR1 is MNHNS and CDR2 is SASEGT. CDR3 length equals 14 residues.

The chain is built from TRBV19 and TRBJ2-3, with 7 bases identical to TRBD1. CDR3 length equals 14 residues. Germline V gene data show CDR1 as LNHDA and CDR2 as SQIVND (reference sequence). J was trimmed by 1 base and V by 8 bases; bases with no gene match: 6. The CDR3 is CASASGTGTDTQYF. The CDR3 DNA is TGTGCCAGTGCGTCCGGGACAGGCACAGATACGCAGTATTTT. The full variable domain, its missing parts supplied by reference TRBV19 and TRBJ2-3, is DGGITQSPKYLFRKEGQNVTLSCEQNLNHDAMYWYRQDPGQGLRLIYYSQIVNDFQKGDIAEGYSVSREKKESFPLTVTSAQKNPTAFYLCASASGTGTDTQYFGPGTRLTVL.

The gene calls are TRBV20-1 and TRBJ2-7; D is uncertain. There are 10 residues in the CDR3. V shed 4 bases and J shed 3 bases, with 4 bases lying between them. Per germline, CDR1 DFQATT and CDR2 SNEGSKA (reference sequence). The CDR3 is CSATSYEQYF. CDR3 nucleotide sequence: TGCAGTGCTACTAGCTACGAGCAGTACTTC.

This chain links TRBV27 with TRBJ1-2; TRBD1 matches at 9 bases. V lost 8 bases and J lost 8; bases outside the gene matches: 12. Germline CDR1 is MNHEY and CDR2 is SMNVEV (reference sequence). This CDR3 is built from 14 residues. CDR3 nucleotides: TGTGCCAGCGGTTCACAGACAGGGGGGCGGGGCTACACCTTC. Translation gives CASGSQTGGRGYTF.

This chain joins TRBV7-9 and TRBJ2-1, with D tentatively TRBD2 (6 bases). This CDR3 comprises 12 residues. V was shortened by 1 base and J by 14 bases, with 12 bases between the two germline ends. Germline CDR1 and CDR2: SEHNR and FQNEAQ (reference sequence). Here the CDR3 reads CASSLGSGGEFF. CDR3 bases: TGTGCCAGCAGCTTAGGTTCCGGAGGGGAGTTCTTC.

V and J are TRBV19 and TRBJ2-2; D is perhaps TRBD1 (5 bases). V dropped 2 bases and J dropped 4 bases, with 5 bases sitting between them. The germline CDR1 and CDR2 sequences are LNHDA and SQIVND (reference sequence). The CDR3 sequence is 13 residues long. CDR3 sequence reads: CASSIQGTGELFF. The CDR3 region has the DNA TGTGCCAGTAGTATACAGGGCACCGGGGAGCTGTTTTTT.

The V gene is TRBV7-9, the J gene TRBJ2-7; possibly TRBD1 for D (7 bases). This CDR3 contains 14 residues. Per germline, CDR1 SEHNR and CDR2 FQNEAQ (reference sequence). Trimming cost V 1 base and J 7 bases, with 14 bases left between them. CDR3 amino acids: CASSLVGGTEEQYF. As DNA, the CDR3 is TGTGCCAGCAGCTTAGTAGGGGGGACAGAGGAGCAGTACTTC.

The CDR3 nucleotides are TGCGCCAGCAGTCGAGGGGGTATGGAGACCCAGTACTTC. Translation gives CASSRGGMETQYF. This sequence joins TRBV5-1 and TRBJ2-5, with a weak D call TRBD1 (6 bases). This CDR3 is built from 13 residues. The germline gives CDR1 SGHRS, CDR2 YFSETQ. Trimming stripped 5 bases from V and 5 bases from J, with 13 bases between.

The chain joins TRBV4-1 to TRBJ1-3; D is ambiguous. This CDR3 is 16 amino acids long. Germline CDR1 reads MGHRA; CDR2 reads YSYEKL. Trimming removed 0 bases at V and 2 bases at J, with 11 bases between. CDR3 region: CASSQDHGEPGNTIYF. The CDR3 DNA reads TGCGCCAGCAGCCAAGATCACGGGGAGCCTGGAAACACCATATATTTT.

This clone was recorded only once. The rearrangement uses TRBV7-8 and TRBJ2-3; possibly TRBD2 for D (5 bases). CDR1 and CDR2 (germline): SGHVS, FQNEAQ. V was cut by 6 bases and J by 1 base, with 11 bases left in between. The CDR3 runs 14 residues. The CDR3 loop is CASRPTRGTDTQYF. CDR3 in DNA: TGTGCCAGCAGGCCCACTAGGGGCACAGATACGCAGTATTTT. Drawing the rest from reference TRBV7-8 and TRBJ2-3, the complete variable domain is GAGVSQSPRYKVAKRGQDVALRCDPISGHVSLFWYQQALGQGPEFLTYFQNEAQLDKSGLPSDRFFAERPEGSVSTLKIQRTQQEDSAVYLCASRPTRGTDTQYFGPGTRLTVL.

This clone turned up a few times. The sample contains more than one DNA sequence encoding this CDR3. This sequence joins TRBV5-4 and TRBJ2-1, with D unresolved. CDR1 is SGHNT and CDR2 is YYREEE in the germline V gene (reference sequence). V lost 1 base, J lost 7 bases, and 9 bases lay in between. The CDR3 is 13 residues long. The CDR3 DNA follows: TGTGCCAGCAGCTTGCCCCTCAGGAATGAGCAGTTCTTC. Amino acid sequence: CASSLPLRNEQFF. The variable domain in full, completed from reference TRBV5-4 and TRBJ2-1, reads ETGVTQSPTHLIKTRGQQVTLRCSSQSGHNTVSWYQQALGQGPQFIFQYYREEENGRGNFPPRFSGLQFPNYSSELNVNALELDDSALYLCASSLPLRNEQFFGPGTRLTVL.

The chain joins TRBV5-1 to TRBJ1-5, with D uncertain. The germline CDR1 and CDR2 sequences are SGHRS and YFSETQ. The germline V and J ends were trimmed by 0 bases and 4 bases, with 8 bases remaining between them. The CDR3 runs to 14 residues. CDR3 bases: TGCGCCAGCAGCTTGGGTCAACAGAATCAGCCCCAGCATTTT. It yields the protein CASSLGQQNQPQHF.

The V and J genes are TRBV5-6 and TRBJ2-3; 10 bases map to TRBD1. The CDR3 spans 15 residues. J lost 4 bases, V lost 5 bases, and 7 bases had no gene match. The V gene's germline CDR1 is SGHDT and CDR2 YYEEEE. The CDR3 DNA sequence: TGTGCCAGCAGTTCCGGGACAGGGGTGGCAGATACGCAGTATTTT. Translating gives CASSSGTGVADTQYF. The whole variable domain, remainder taken from reference TRBV5-6 and TRBJ2-3, is DAGVTQSPTHLIKTRGQQVTLRCSPKSGHDTVSWYQQALGQGPQFIFQYYEEEERQRGNFPDRFSGHQFPNYSSELNVNALLLGDSALYLCASSSGTGVADTQYFGPGTRLTVL.

V is TRBV5-8 and J is TRBJ2-2, with 8 positions matching TRBD1. V lost 3 bases to trimming and J lost 7 bases; unmatched junction nucleotides: 2. This CDR3 spans 13 amino acids. Germline CDR1 reads SGHTS; CDR2 reads YDEGEE. The CDR3 DNA reads as TGTGCCAGCAGCTCGGACAGGGTCGGGGAGCTGTTTTTT. Translated, it gives CASSSDRVGELFF.

The V and J genes are TRBV2 and TRBJ2-5, with 8 nucleotides matching TRBD2. Germline V CDR1 and CDR2: SNHLY, FYNNEI. With V trimmed by 6 bases and J by 4 bases, 10 bases remained unmatched. The CDR3 loop spans 15 amino acids. The CDR3 DNA reads as TGTGCCAGCAGACCCTCGGGAGGGAAAGGAGAGACCCAGTACTTC. As protein: CASRPSGGKGETQYF.

The chain carries TRBV30 and TRBJ2-3; D possibly corresponds to TRBD1 (5 bases). V dropped 2 bases and J dropped 2 bases, with 11 bases sitting between them. This CDR3 spans 14 amino acids. The germline gives CDR1 GTSNPN, CDR2 SVGIG (reference sequence). The CDR3 is CAWSIGVDTDTQYF. The CDR3 coding sequence is TGTGCCTGGAGTATAGGGGTTGACACAGATACGCAGTATTTT.

The rearrangement links TRBV7-6 to TRBJ2-5; D uncertain. The end of the DNA fits TRBJ2-7 better, so the J call may be wrong. The length of the CDR3 is 15 residues. Germline V CDR1 and CDR2: SGHVS, FNYEAQ. CDR3 sequence (DNA): TGTGCCAGCAGCCCCCGACCCCGAGGCTCCTACGAGCAGTACTTC. It specifies CASSPRPRGSYEQYF.

The chain couples TRBV6-5 to TRBJ2-7; 7 positions agree with TRBD1. CDR3 length: 16 amino acids. Germline V gives CDR1 MNHEY, CDR2 SVGAGI. Losses at the gene ends were 2 bases for V and 0 bases for J; bases not matched to a gene: 7. CDR3: CASSYVLQGNSYEQYF. The CDR3 region has the DNA TGTGCCAGCAGTTACGTCTTACAGGGGAACTCCTACGAGCAGTACTTC.

The J gene is TRBJ2-3, the V gene TRBV6-1; possibly TRBD2 for D (5 bases). This CDR3 is built from 13 residues. Germline V gives CDR1 MNHNS, CDR2 SASEGT. Trimming took off 8 bases at V and 2 bases at J, with 11 bases between the two ends. CDR3 sequence (DNA): TGTGCCAGCGAAGGGAGTTTCACAGATACGCAGTATTTT. Amino acid sequence: CASEGSFTDTQYF.

The gene calls are TRBV15 and TRBJ1-6; D is perhaps TRBD1 (6 bases). V was trimmed by 0 bases and J by 7 bases, leaving 16 bases between them. The CDR3 totals 17 residues. Germline values: CDR1 LNHNV, CDR2 YYDKDF (reference sequence). CDR3 sequence reads: CATSRDLGGVGNSPLHF. The CDR3 DNA reads TGTGCCACCAGCAGAGATCTAGGGGGGGTAGGAAATTCACCCCTCCACTTT.

The chain carries TRBV5-1 and TRBJ2-1; 7 nucleotides agree with TRBD2. This CDR3 spans 15 amino acids. Trimming at V came to 2 bases and at J to 1 base, leaving 3 bases not matched to a gene. Germline V gene data show CDR1 as SGHRS and CDR2 as YFSETQ. In DNA form, the CDR3 reads TGCGCCAGCAGCTTTGGCGGGAGTTCCTACAATGAGCAGTTCTTC. Amino acid sequence: CASSFGGSSYNEQFF.

This clone has only a few counts. V gene TRBV6-5 combines with J gene TRBJ1-4; 7 bases agree with TRBD1. Germline CDR1 reads MNHEY; CDR2 reads SVGAGI. This CDR3 is built from 13 residues. V trimming: 10 bases; J trimming: 6 bases; junction bases outside the gene matches: 8. This chain's CDR3 is CATRTGGHEKLFF. The CDR3 DNA sequence: TGTGCCACTAGGACAGGAGGGCATGAAAAACTGTTTTTT.

This chain links TRBV7-9 with TRBJ2-1; 8 positions match TRBD1. V trimming: 5 bases; J trimming: 5 bases; junction bases outside the gene matches: 2. The CDR3 totals 13 residues. Germline V gene sequence: CDR1 SEHNR, CDR2 FQNEAQ (reference sequence). The CDR3 bases are TGTGCCAGCAGCCACAGGGGGGACAATGAGCAGTTCTTC. It is translated as CASSHRGDNEQFF.

The chain employs TRBV7-6 and TRBJ2-6; weak D call: TRBD2 (5 bases). This CDR3 region has 17 residues. Trimming took off 5 bases at V and 5 bases at J, with 19 bases between the two ends. CDR1 SGHVS and CDR2 FNYEAQ come from the germline V gene. CDR3 nucleotide sequence: TGTGCCAGCAGCGGGGAACGGGATTCTCTCCGGGCCAACGTCCTGACTTTC. It codes for CASSGERDSLRANVLTF.

This chain connects TRBV2 to TRBJ2-3; no definite D call. Trimming removed 7 bases at V and 5 bases at J, with 13 bases between. Looked up from germline, CDR1 is SNHLY and CDR2 is FYNNEI. The CDR3 contains 13 residues. CDR3 region: CASTPNREDTQYF. The CDR3 nucleotides read TGTGCCAGCACGCCTAATAGAGAAGATACGCAGTATTTT.

This chain uses TRBV5-4 with TRBJ2-1; 16 bases match TRBD2. The CDR3 contains 19 residues. V lost 4 bases, J lost 0 bases, and 7 bases stayed unmatched. In germline, CDR1 is SGHNT, CDR2 YYREEE (reference sequence). The CDR3 spells CASSRPGLAGGPSYNEQFF. The DNA of the CDR3 is TGTGCCAGCAGCAGGCCGGGACTAGCGGGGGGGCCCTCCTACAATGAGCAGTTCTTC.

This rearrangement joins TRBV25-1 to TRBJ2-7; D possibly corresponds to TRBD1 (5 bases). V dropped 5 bases and J dropped 4 bases, with 18 bases sitting between them. This CDR3 is built from 15 residues. CDR1 is MGHDK, CDR2 SYGVNS, per germline. The CDR3 loop reads CASSYDSLVPYEQYF. The CDR3 coding sequence is TGTGCCAGCAGTTACGACAGTTTGGTTCCGTACGAGCAGTACTTC.

The J gene is TRBJ2-5, the V gene TRBV25-1, with D tentatively TRBD1 (6 bases). Trimming took off 2 bases at V and 3 bases at J, with 7 bases between the two ends. Germline CDR1 MGHDK, CDR2 SYGVNS. This CDR3 spans 13 amino acids. CDR3 protein: CASSERDKETQYF. The CDR3 bases are TGTGCCAGCAGTGAAAGGGACAAAGAGACCCAGTACTTC.

The chain links TRBV4-1 to TRBJ1-5, with D possibly TRBD1 on 5 matching bases. V was trimmed by 2 bases and J by 6 bases, leaving 14 bases between them. This CDR3 spans 15 amino acids. Germline V lookup: CDR1 MGHRA, CDR2 YSYEKL. In DNA, the CDR3 is TGCGCCAGCAGCCAAACAACGCAGGGCTTTCAGCCCCAGCATTTT. Its protein is CASSQTTQGFQPQHF.

This sequence joins TRBV18 and TRBJ1-1; 7 nucleotides align to TRBD1. This CDR3 is built from 16 residues. Germline-derived CDR1 and CDR2 are KGHSH and LQKENI. Trimming removed 3 bases from V and 2 bases from J; junction bases left unmatched: 9. This CDR3 is CASSPFQGDTNTEAFF. CDR3 DNA sequence: TGTGCCAGCTCACCCTTTCAGGGGGATACTAACACTGAAGCTTTCTTT.